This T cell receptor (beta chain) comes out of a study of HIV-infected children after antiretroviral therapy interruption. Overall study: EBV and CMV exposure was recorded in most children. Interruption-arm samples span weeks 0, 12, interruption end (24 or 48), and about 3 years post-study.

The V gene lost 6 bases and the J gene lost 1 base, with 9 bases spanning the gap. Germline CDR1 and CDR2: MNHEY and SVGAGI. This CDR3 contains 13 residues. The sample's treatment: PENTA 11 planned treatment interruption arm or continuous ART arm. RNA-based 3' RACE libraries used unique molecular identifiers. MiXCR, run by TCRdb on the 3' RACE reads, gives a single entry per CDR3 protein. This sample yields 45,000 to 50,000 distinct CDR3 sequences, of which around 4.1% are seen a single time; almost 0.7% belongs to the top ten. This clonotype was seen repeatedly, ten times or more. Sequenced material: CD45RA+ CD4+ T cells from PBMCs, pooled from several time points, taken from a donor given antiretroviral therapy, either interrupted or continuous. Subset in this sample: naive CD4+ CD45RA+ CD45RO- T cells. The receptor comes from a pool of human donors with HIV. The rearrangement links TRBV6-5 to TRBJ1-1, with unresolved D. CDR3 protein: CASRFTRNTEAFF. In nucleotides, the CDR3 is TGTGCCAGCAGATTCACGAGGAACACTGAAGCTTTCTTT.